This T cell receptor (beta chain) appears in the sequencing data of a study of siplizumab effects on memory and regulatory T cells (dated by TCRdb to the late 2010s). Describing the broader study: The study examined how the anti-CD2 antibody siplizumab affects alloreactive T-cell subsets in allogeneic mixed lymphocyte reactions built from human PBMCs.

Sorted unstimulated T cells and proliferating T cells recovered from mixed lymphocyte reactions were subjected to TCRbeta CDR3 sequencing. Fresh whole blood from approximately 10 HLA-typed healthy donors was used to isolate PBMCs. Points on this clone: The specificity of this receptor is unknown. Base qualities are not provided; no much larger clone lies one nucleotide away.

The library was produced with the immunoSEQ multiplex PCR assay. The deep sequencing platform assayed around 95,000 TCR templates per sample. Genomic DNA extracted from sorted T cells was the material used for TCRbeta CDR3 sequencing. Per the source publication's procedure: The R programming language was used for clonal analysis of TCRbeta CDR3 data. Alloreactive CD4+ and CD8+ clones were defined by comparing unstimulated samples with post-reaction CFSE-low samples. Regulatory or non-regulatory origin of alloreactive CD4+ clones was assigned by matching sequences to the sorted unstimulated Treg and non-Treg repertoires. The table was pulled from immuneACCESS by TCRdb, which kept in-frame rearrangements only. Such tables lose some clones; where checked, under half of the loss comes from unresolved V genes, and the rest has no known cause. That table furnishes V, J and clone size, whereas the DNA furnished D and trimming. The sample has about 72,000 clones on record, about 90% of them singletons. Approximately 29% of the sample goes to the ten largest clones.

The paper's findings and limits, for the study overall: Whether proliferating Tregs from siplizumab cultures were suppressive was not functionally confirmed. Roughly 80-97% of proliferating CD4+ or CD8+ clones could not be assigned a naive or memory phenotype. Greater diversity appeared to be present in unstimulated naive T cells than in memory T cells, and a substantial contribution to the alloresponse seemed to be made by naive cells. Because sequences at frequencies below about 10^-5 were poorly captured, only a minor fraction of alloreactive clones could be mapped back to unstimulated subsets. Among mappable alloreactive CD4+ clones, the Treg-derived fraction averaged approximately 69% with siplizumab versus roughly 25% in control reactions. Siplizumab significantly lowered the cumulative frequency of alloreactive sequences that could be traced to unstimulated CD4+ memory T cells.

From the cysteine up to the phenylalanine, the CDR3 has a length of 14 residues. Just the 42-base CDR3 DNA is kept, in frame starting at base 1. For CDR1 and CDR2, the germline V gene lists SGHVS and FQNEAQ. The V and J ends are trimmed by 1 base and 0 bases, leaving 7 bases between them. Sequencing used CD8+ T cells sorted from blood. The rearrangement combines TRBV7-8 with TRBJ2-7; the D gene cannot be named for sure. The TCR originated in a human donor in good health. This receptor has the CDR3 CASSLEANSYEQYF. The DNA is TGTGCCAGCAGCTTAGAGGCGAACTCCTACGAGCAGTACTTC.